A single sample gave rise to the 6 T cell receptor beta chains below, sequenced in a study of blood T cell repertoires in COVID-19. The data were produced by immunoSEQ multiplex PCR, yet TCRdb's version contains in-frame clones alone and is incomplete. The sample holds 40,000 or so clones, about nine tenths seen once. Sequenced: peripheral blood. These receptors were taken from a man aged 55 to 70 with active COVID-19.

The chain employs TRBV29-1 and TRBJ2-5, with 10 nucleotides matching TRBD1. The germline CDR1 and CDR2 sequences are SQVTM and ANQGSEA. The CDR3 has 15 amino acids. J gave up 5 bases and V 4 bases, and 10 bases lay outside the gene matches. As DNA, the CDR3 is TGCAGCGTTGGAATTTCGACAGGGGGCTGGGAGACCCAGTACTTC. Residues: CSVGISTGGWETQYF.

This chain uses TRBV29-1 with TRBJ2-5, with 7 bases aligning to TRBD2. Germline V gene data show CDR1 as SQVTM and CDR2 as ANQGSEA. There are 12 residues in the CDR3. After removal of 8 bases from V and 3 bases from J, the junction contained 6 bases not matched to a gene. The chain's CDR3 is CSWGGSEETQYF. In nucleotides, the CDR3 is TGCAGCTGGGGGGGTTCGGAAGAGACCCAGTACTTC.

The CDR3 loop is CASSKSGSSNEQFF. DNA of the CDR3: TGTGCCAGTAGTAAAAGCGGGAGTAGCAATGAGCAGTTCTTC. The genes are TRBV19 and TRBJ2-1; 8 bases fit TRBD2. V was clipped by 4 bases and J by 6 bases; unmatched bases: 5. Germline CDR1 reads LNHDA; CDR2 reads SQIVND (reference sequence). The CDR3 is 14 residues long. Variable domain in full (rest from reference TRBV19 and TRBJ2-1): DGGITQSPKYLFRKEGQNVTLSCEQNLNHDAMYWYRQDPGQGLRLIYYSQIVNDFQKGDIAEGYSVSREKKESFPLTVTSAQKNPTAFYLCASSKSGSSNEQFFGPGTRLTVL.

J is TRBJ2-5 and V is TRBV18, with TRBD2 matching over 10 bases. The CDR3 is made up of 16 amino acids. The J segment lost 1 base and the V segment lost 4 bases, leaving 6 bases of the junction unmatched. Germline lookup yields CDR1 KGHSH and CDR2 LQKENI. DNA of the CDR3: TGTGCCAGCTCACTCCGGCCTAGCGGGGGCCAAGAGACCCAGTACTTC. Translation: CASSLRPSGGQETQYF. Drawing the rest from reference TRBV18 and TRBJ2-5, the complete variable domain is NAGVMQNPRHLVRRRGQEARLRCSPMKGHSHVYWYRQLPEEGLKFMVYLQKENIIDESGMPKERFSAEFPKEGPSILRIQQVVRGDSAAYFCASSLRPSGGQETQYFGPGTRLLVL.

This chain joins TRBV3-1 (or the pseudogene TRBV3-2) and TRBJ2-2, with D maybe TRBD2 (5 bases). CDR1 LGHDT and CDR2 YNNKEL come from the germline V gene (reference sequence). CDR3 length: 16 amino acids. Trimming shortened V by 0 bases and J by 7 bases, and 15 bases separated the two germline ends. The CDR3 DNA reads as TGTGCCAGCAGCCAAGATCTGTCTAGCTTGGTCGGGGAGCTGTTTTTT. Protein product: CASSQDLSSLVGELFF.

This sequence joins TRBV11-2 and TRBJ2-2; D possibly corresponds to TRBD2 (5 bases). V lost 8 bases to trimming and J lost 5 bases, with 15 bases between them. The CDR3 is 14 residues long. The germline gives CDR1 SGHAT, CDR2 FQNNGV. The DNA of the CDR3 is TGTGCCAGCCGCGAGGGAGTAGAGACCGGGGAGCTGTTTTTT. Its protein product is CASREGVETGELFF.